Listed below are T cell receptor beta chains from one sample, sequenced in a study of blood T cell repertoires in COVID-19. Some clones are missing from TCRdb's copy, which holds only in-frame ones; the method was immunoSEQ multiplex PCR. The sample lists 300,000 to 350,000 clones; about nine tenths were seen once. Sequenced material: peripheral blood. These receptors were obtained from a woman in her forties or fifties with COVID-19, enrolled during active disease. The CDR3 runs from the conserved cysteine through the conserved F or W. A D gene is named only where the DNA matches it firmly. The size entry is marked missing in some rows and otherwise reads once, few, many or a size class.

TRBV27	few	TRBJ1-2	TRBD1	15	TGTGCCAGCAGTTACCGGGACAGACCGCTCTATGGCTACACCTTC	CASSYRDRPLYGYTF
TRBV20-1	NA	TRBJ2-7	TRBD2	16	TGCAGTGCTCGTGGATCTAGCGGGAGGGCCGACTACGAGCAGTACTTC	CSARGSSGRADYEQYF
TRBV5-6	NA	TRBJ2-5	TRBD1	14	TGTGCCAGCAGCTACCGGGACAGTCAAGAGACCCAGTACTTC	CASSYRDSQETQYF
TRBV18	NA	TRBJ2-5	TRBD2	15	TGTGCCAGCTCACCATCCCTAGCGGGAGGCGAGACCCAGTACTTC	CASSPSLAGGETQYF
TRBV19	NA	TRBJ1-2	NA	15	TGTGCCAGTAGTACCTCACGGGGGTGGGTCGGTGGCTACACCTTC	CASSTSRGWVGGYTF
TRBV6-2/TRBV6-3	once	TRBJ1-1	NA	13	TGTGCCAGCAGTTCTGGGGCGAACACTGAAGCTTTCTTT	CASSSGANTEAFF
TRBV6-5	few	TRBJ1-1	NA	16	TGTGCCAGCAGTTACGAGAGGGGGGGTCCCGCGACTGAAGCTTTCTTT	CASSYERGGPATEAFF
TRBV12-3/TRBV12-4	NA	TRBJ1-2	TRBD1	13	TGTGCCAGCAGTGTCTCAGGGGGGCTTGGCTACACCTTC	CASSVSGGLGYTF
TRBV27	NA	TRBJ1-5	NA	14	TGTGCCAGCAGTTCAGGGTGGGGCAATCAGCCCCAGCATTTT	CASSSGWGNQPQHF
TRBV5-1	NA	TRBJ2-5	NA	14	TGCGCCAGCAGCCCGGGGGGCAGTCAAGAGACCCAGTACTTC	CASSPGGSQETQYF
TRBV25-1	NA	TRBJ1-4	NA	14	TGTGCCAGCACCCCCAGGGGCAATAATGAAAAACTGTTTTTT	CASTPRGNNEKLFF
TRBV2	NA	TRBJ2-2	NA	13	TGTGCCAGCCGAGACTCACCCACCGGGGAGCTGTTTTTT	CASRDSPTGELFF
TRBV27	NA	TRBJ2-7	NA	14	TGTGCCAGCATACCACGGCAGGGGCCTTACGAGCAGTACTTC	CASIPRQGPYEQYF
TRBV5-1	once	TRBJ1-1	TRBD1	15	TGCGCCAGCAGCTTAACGACAGGGATAAACACTGAAGCTTTCTTT	CASSLTTGINTEAFF
TRBV28	NA	TRBJ1-4	NA	16	TGTGCCAGCAGTTCGGGGGGCCGGGCGTCAAATGAAAAACTGTTTTTT	CASSSGGRASNEKLFF
TRBV5-6	NA	TRBJ2-5	TRBD2	17	TGTGCCAGCAGCTTCTTACTAGCGGCAGCGTACCAAGAGACCCAGTACTTC	CASSFLLAAAYQETQYF
TRBV4-1	NA	TRBJ2-7	NA	16	TGCGCCAGCAGCCAAACCCAGGGCCTAAGCTCCTACGAGCAGTACTTC	CASSQTQGLSSYEQYF
TRBV4-2	NA	TRBJ2-1	NA	17	TGTGCCAGCAGCCCCCTAACAAGCAGGGGCACCTACAATGAGCAGTTCTTC	CASSPLTSRGTYNEQFF
TRBV19	NA	TRBJ1-2	NA	13	TGTGCCAGTAGTATGCAGGCCCCAGATGGCTACACCTTC	CASSMQAPDGYTF
TRBV10-3	few	TRBJ2-2	TRBD2	16	TGTGCCATCAACCTGGGACTAGCTGAGAACACCGGGGAGCTGTTTTTT	CAINLGLAENTGELFF
TRBV2	NA	TRBJ2-7	TRBD2	16	TGTGCCAGCAGATTTCCCGGGACTAGCGGGGTCTACGAGCAGTACTTC	CASRFPGTSGVYEQYF
TRBV5-1	NA	TRBJ2-1	TRBD2	16	TGCGCCAGCAGCTTGGGACTAGCGGGAGTCCTCAATGAGCAGTTCTTC	CASSLGLAGVLNEQFF
TRBV7-3	few	TRBJ2-2	NA	15	TGTGCCAGCAGCCCTGGGCTGGGCTCAACCGGGGAGCTGTTTTTT	CASSPGLGSTGELFF
TRBV3-1/TRBV3-2	NA	TRBJ2-7	NA	14	TGTGCCAGCAGCCCCTCCGGAGAATTCAACGAGCAGTACTTC	CASSPSGEFNEQYF
TRBV3-1/TRBV3-2	NA	TRBJ2-2	TRBD2	16	TGTGCCAGCAGCCAACTTGCAGGGAGGGACACCGGGGAGCTGTTTTTT	CASSQLAGRDTGELFF
TRBV6-5	NA	TRBJ2-3	NA	12	TGTGCCAGCAGTTCCACGGCAGATACGCAGTATTTT	CASSSTADTQYF
TRBV10-3	few	TRBJ2-7	TRBD2	14	TGTGCCATCAGCACTAGCGGGAGGGCCTTAGAGCAGTACTTC	CAISTSGRALEQYF
TRBV6-2/TRBV6-3	NA	TRBJ1-5	NA	14	TGTGCCAGCAGTTCCAATTACAACAATCAGCCCCAGCATTTT	CASSSNYNNQPQHF
TRBV4-1	once	TRBJ2-1	TRBD1	17	TGCGCCAGCAGCCAAATCGCGGGGACAGGCTTTTACAATGAGCAGTTCTTC	CASSQIAGTGFYNEQFF